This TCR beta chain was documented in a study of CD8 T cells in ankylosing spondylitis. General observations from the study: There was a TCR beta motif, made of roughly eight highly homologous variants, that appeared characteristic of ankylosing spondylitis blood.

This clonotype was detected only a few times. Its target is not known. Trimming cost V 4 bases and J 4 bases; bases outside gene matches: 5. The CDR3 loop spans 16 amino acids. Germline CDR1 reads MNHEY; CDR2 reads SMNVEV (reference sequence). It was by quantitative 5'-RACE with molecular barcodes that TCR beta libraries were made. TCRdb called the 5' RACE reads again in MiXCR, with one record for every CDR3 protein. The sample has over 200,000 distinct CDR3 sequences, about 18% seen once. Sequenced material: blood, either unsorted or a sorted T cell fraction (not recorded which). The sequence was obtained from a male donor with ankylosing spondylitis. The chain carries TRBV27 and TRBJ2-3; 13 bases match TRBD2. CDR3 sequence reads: CASSSDTSGGADTQYF. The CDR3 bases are TGTGCCAGCAGTTCCGATACTAGCGGGGGGGCAGATACGCAGTATTTT.